This T cell receptor (beta chain) was sequenced for a study of blood T cell repertoires in COVID-19. This clone appeared once. As processed by the authors: Nucleated cell number was recorded as an estimate derived from reference gene primer amplification. Sequencing used immunoSEQ multiplex PCR; TCRdb keeps in-frame clones, though not all of them. V and J calls and clone size are copied from that table; D and trimming were computed from the DNA. The sample has 59,000 or so clones, around 81% seen once; the top ten hold under 30%. The V end was cut by 4 bases, the J end by 0 bases, with 13 bases between. This CDR3 has 15 residues. In germline, CDR1 is SGHKS, CDR2 YYEKEE (reference sequence).

Sequenced: peripheral blood. The chain is built from TRBV5-5 and TRBJ1-1; D is ambiguous. The TCR was taken from a woman of 80 years or more with active or convalescent COVID-19. The chain's CDR3 is CASSQEGGMNTEAFF. CDR3 DNA sequence: TGTGCCAGCAGCCAAGAGGGAGGGATGAACACTGAAGCTTTCTTT.